Each of the 4 T cell receptor beta chains below was sequenced from the same sample in a study of beta chain features in type 1 diabetes. Expressed TCRB transcripts got sequenced, as all isolated RNA was reverse transcribed. The table came from immunoSEQ multiplex PCR; TCRdb's copy has only in-frame clones and leaves some out. The data show almost 350,000 clones, 6.5% to 10% seen once. Sequenced: central memory CD4+ T cells from blood. The receptors shown here come from a woman under 30 in good health.

The chain uses TRBV27 and TRBJ1-1; 7 nucleotides line up with TRBD1. This CDR3 has 14 amino acids. Germline-derived CDR1 and CDR2 are MNHEY and SMNVEV (reference sequence). Trimming took 6 bases from V and 0 from J; bases not matched to a gene: 4. The chain's CDR3 is CASRTGTLNTEAFF. The CDR3 DNA follows: TGTGCCAGCAGGACAGGGACCCTGAACACTGAAGCTTTCTTT.

This clone appeared a few times. The V call is TRBV5-1, the J call TRBJ1-2; D is uncertain. The germline V and J ends were trimmed by 1 base and 0 bases, with 10 bases remaining between them. The CDR3 loop spans 15 amino acids. Germline loops: CDR1 SGHRS, CDR2 YFSETQ. CDR3 protein: CASSLPEAANYGYTF. The CDR3 DNA follows: TGCGCCAGCAGCTTGCCGGAGGCAGCTAACTATGGCTACACCTTC.

This clone was recorded a few times. This sequence joins TRBV25-1 and TRBJ2-2, with D possibly TRBD1 on 6 matching bases. V shed 5 bases and J shed 2 bases, with 12 bases lying between them. The CDR3 loop spans 15 amino acids. Germline lookup yields CDR1 MGHDK and CDR2 SYGVNS. This chain's CDR3 is CASSPGTFNTGELFF. In nucleotides, the CDR3 is TGTGCCAGCAGTCCCGGGACATTTAACACCGGGGAGCTGTTTTTT.

The table lists this clone with a few counts. The chain has TRBV7-2 and TRBJ2-1; D unclear. V shed 1 base and J shed 6 bases, with 10 bases lying between them. The CDR3 is 14 amino acids. In germline, CDR1 is SGHTA, CDR2 FQGNSA. The CDR3 protein is CASSLGARINEQFF. The CDR3 DNA reads as TGTGCCAGCAGCTTAGGAGCCAGGATCAATGAGCAGTTCTTC.